This T cell receptor (beta chain) was profiled in a study of CD8 T cells in Susac syndrome. A quantity of roughly 0.5 to 1 ug RNA underwent reverse transcription using random hexamers. From the immunoSEQ multiplex PCR reads, TCRdb called clonotypes with MiXCR, one entry per CDR3 protein. The sample carries hundreds of thousands of distinct CDR3 sequences, 80% to 95% recorded once. Trimming left V 6 bases short and J 6 bases short, with 11 bases between. CDR3 size: 11 residues. Germline V gene sequence: CDR1 SQVTM, CDR2 ANQGSEA. The TCR originated in a human donor with multiple sclerosis. Sequencing was performed on CD8+ T cells from PBMCs. The J gene is TRBJ1-1, the V gene TRBV29-1; no clear D. CDR3 sequence reads: CSVVSGAEAFF. The CDR3 DNA is TGCAGCGTGGTCAGTGGGGCTGAAGCTTTCTTT.